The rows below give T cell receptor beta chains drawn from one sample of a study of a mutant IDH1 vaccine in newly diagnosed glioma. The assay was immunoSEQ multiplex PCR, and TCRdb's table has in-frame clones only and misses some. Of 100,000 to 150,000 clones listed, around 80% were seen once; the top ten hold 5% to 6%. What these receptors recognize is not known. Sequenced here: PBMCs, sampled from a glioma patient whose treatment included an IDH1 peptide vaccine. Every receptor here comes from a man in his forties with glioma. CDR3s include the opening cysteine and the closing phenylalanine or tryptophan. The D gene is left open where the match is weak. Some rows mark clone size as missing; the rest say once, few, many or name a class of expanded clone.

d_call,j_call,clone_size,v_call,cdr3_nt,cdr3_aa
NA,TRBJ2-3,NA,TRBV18,TGTGCCAGCTCACCACCGGCCAGGGCTGATACGCAGTATTTT,CASSPPARADTQYF
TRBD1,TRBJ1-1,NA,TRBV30,TGTGCCTGGAGTAGGGACAGGGGAACTGAAGCTTTCTTT,CAWSRDRGTEAFF
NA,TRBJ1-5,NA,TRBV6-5,TGTGCCAGCAGCCAGATCAGCAATCAGCCCCAGCATTTT,CASSQISNQPQHF
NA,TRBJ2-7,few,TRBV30,TGTGCCTGTACCACCGGGGCGAGCTCCTACGAGCAGTACTTC,CACTTGASSYEQYF
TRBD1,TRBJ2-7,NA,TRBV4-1,TGCGCCAGCAGCCAATCCGGGACAGGGGCTTACGAGCAGTACTTC,CASSQSGTGAYEQYF
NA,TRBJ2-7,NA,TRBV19,TGTGCCAGTAGTATAGGTACCTACGAGCAGTACTTC,CASSIGTYEQYF
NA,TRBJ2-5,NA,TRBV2,TGTGCCAGCAGTGTATCGCAGGCCCCTCAAGAGACCCAGTACTTC,CASSVSQAPQETQYF
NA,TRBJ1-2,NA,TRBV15,TGTGCCACCAGCAGAGATGCGTATGGCTACACCTTC,CATSRDAYGYTF
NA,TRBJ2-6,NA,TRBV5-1,TGCGCCAGCAGCTTGGAATGGGGGCCCTGGCTGGGGGCCAACGTCCTGACTTTC,CASSLEWGPWLGANVLTF
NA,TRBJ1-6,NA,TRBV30,TGTGCCTGGAGTAGACTGAGAGGGGATTCACCCCTCCACTTT,CAWSRLRGDSPLHF
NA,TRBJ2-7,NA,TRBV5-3,TGTGCCAGAAGCCTATCCGGGGCAGGGAGCTCCTACGAGCAGTACTTC,CARSLSGAGSSYEQYF
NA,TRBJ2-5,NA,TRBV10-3,TGTGCCATCAGTGGAGGGCGAGAGACCCAGTACTTC,CAISGGRETQYF
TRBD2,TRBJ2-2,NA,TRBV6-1,TGTGCCAGCAGTGCTCCGGGACTAGCGGGAAGGAACACCGGGGAGCTGTTTTTT,CASSAPGLAGRNTGELFF
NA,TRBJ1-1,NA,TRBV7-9,TGTGCCAGCAGCTTAAATACAGTGAACACTGAAGCTTTCTTT,CASSLNTVNTEAFF
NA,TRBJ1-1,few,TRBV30,TGTGCCTGGAGATTTACAGGGATTTCGAACACTGAAGCTTTCTTT,CAWRFTGISNTEAFF
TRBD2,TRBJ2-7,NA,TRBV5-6,TGTGCCAGCAGCTCGCCCCGGGGGGTCTACGAGCAGTACTTC,CASSSPRGVYEQYF
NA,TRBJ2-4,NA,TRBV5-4,TGTGCCAGCAGCTTGGGACTAGCCAAAAACATTCAGTACTTC,CASSLGLAKNIQYF
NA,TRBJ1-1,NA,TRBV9,TGTGCCAGCAGCGTAGGGCCAGAGGGAATGAACACTGAAGCTTTCTTT,CASSVGPEGMNTEAFF
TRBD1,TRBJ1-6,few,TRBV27,TGTGCCAGCAGTGGAGACAGGGGGCCCTGGAATTCACCCCTCCACTTT,CASSGDRGPWNSPLHF
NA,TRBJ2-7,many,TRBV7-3,TGTGCCAGCAGCTTAACGACTACCAGCGAGCAGTACTTC,CASSLTTTSEQYF
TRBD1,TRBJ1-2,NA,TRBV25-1,TGTGCCAGCAAAGCAGGGGGCACCCATTATGGCTACACCTTC,CASKAGGTHYGYTF
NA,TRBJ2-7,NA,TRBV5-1,TGCGCCAGCAGTCCCCCCTCCTACGAGCAGTACTTC,CASSPPSYEQYF
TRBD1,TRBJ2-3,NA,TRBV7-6,TGTGCCAGCAGCTTAGCAGGGACAGGGGGGAAGGATACGCAGTATTTT,CASSLAGTGGKDTQYF
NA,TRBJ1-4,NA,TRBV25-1,TGTGCCAGCAGTGTACAGGGTTCAACTAATGAAAAACTGTTTTTT,CASSVQGSTNEKLFF
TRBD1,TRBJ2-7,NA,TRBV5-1,TGCGCCAGCAGCCTAGGGACAGGAAACTCCTACGAGCAGTACTTC,CASSLGTGNSYEQYF
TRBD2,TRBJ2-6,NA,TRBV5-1,TGCGCCTCCAGGGAGGGGCCTGGGGCCAACGTCCTGACTTTC,CASREGPGANVLTF
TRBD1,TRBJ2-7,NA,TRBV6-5,TGTGCCAGCAGGGTGGGGACAGGGCGGCTCTACGAGCAGTACTTC,CASRVGTGRLYEQYF
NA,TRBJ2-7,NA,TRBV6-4,TGTGCCAGCAGTACGCCCGGGCAGGCCCTATCCTACGAGCAGTACTTC,CASSTPGQALSYEQYF
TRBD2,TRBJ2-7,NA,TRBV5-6,TGTGCCAGCAGTCGGACTAGCGGTACCTACGAGCAGTACTTC,CASSRTSGTYEQYF
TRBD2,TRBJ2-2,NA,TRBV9,TGTGCCAGCAGCCCAACTCCGGGACTAGCGGGAGCGACCGGGGAGCTGTTTTTT,CASSPTPGLAGATGELFF
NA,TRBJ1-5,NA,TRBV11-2,TGTGCCAGCAGCTTAGAGGGAGGGTTACAGCCCCAGCATTTT,CASSLEGGLQPQHF
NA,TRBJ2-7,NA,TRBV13,TGTGCCAGCAGCTCGGCGGGTGCCTACGAGCAGTACTTC,CASSSAGAYEQYF
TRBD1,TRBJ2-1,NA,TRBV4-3,TGCGCCAGCAGCCAAGATGTGCAGGGGGCCTACAATGAGCAGTTCTTC,CASSQDVQGAYNEQFF
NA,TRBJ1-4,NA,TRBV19,TGTGCCAGTAGTCCGGGACAAGGGAATGAAAAACTGTTTTTT,CASSPGQGNEKLFF
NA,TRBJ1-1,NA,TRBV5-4,TGTGCCAGCACCGGGGGGTTGCTCAACACTGAAGCTTTCTTT,CASTGGLLNTEAFF
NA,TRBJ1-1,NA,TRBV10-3,TGTGCCATCAGTGAACAGGGCCCCACTGAAGCTTTCTTT,CAISEQGPTEAFF
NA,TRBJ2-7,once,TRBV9,TGTGCCAGCAGCGCTGGTGGGAAGGCTAACGAGCAGTACTTC,CASSAGGKANEQYF
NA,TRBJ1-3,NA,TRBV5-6,TGTGCCAGCAGCTTGGAGGTTGGTCCCGGAAACACCATATATTTT,CASSLEVGPGNTIYF
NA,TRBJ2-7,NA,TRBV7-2,TGTGCCAGCAGCGGAAGATCGTCCTCCTACGAGCAGTACTTC,CASSGRSSSYEQYF
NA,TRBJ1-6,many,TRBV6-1,TGTGCCAGCAGTGTACGGACAGCAGGCAGGAATTCACCCCTCCACTTT,CASSVRTAGRNSPLHF
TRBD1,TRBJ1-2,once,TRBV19,TGTGCCAGTAGTCTCGACCCCACAGGGGGCAGGAGTGGCTACACCTTC,CASSLDPTGGRSGYTF
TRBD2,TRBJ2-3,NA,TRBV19,TGTGCCAGTAGCACTTTACCCCGACTAGCGGGAGTCACAGATACGCAGTATTTT,CASSTLPRLAGVTDTQYF
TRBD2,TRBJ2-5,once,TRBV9,TGTGCCAGCAGCGAGATTAGCGGGAGGAGGGAGACCCAGTACTTC,CASSEISGRRETQYF
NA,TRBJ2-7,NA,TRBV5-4,TGTGCCAGCAGCTTCAGTGAGGGCCCCCCGGACGAGCAGTACTTC,CASSFSEGPPDEQYF
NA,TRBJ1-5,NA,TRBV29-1,TGCAGCGTTGCTTTGGGGGTTGACCAGCCCCAGCATTTT,CSVALGVDQPQHF
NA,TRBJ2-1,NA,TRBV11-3,TGTGCCAGCAGCTTAGCGAATTGGGATGAGCAGTTCTTC,CASSLANWDEQFF
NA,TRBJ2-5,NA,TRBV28,TGTGCCAGCAGTTTAGACGGGGGCTCAGACTTCCTCCAAGAGACCCAGTACTTC,CASSLDGGSDFLQETQYF
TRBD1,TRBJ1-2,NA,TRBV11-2,TGTGCCAGCAGCCCCCCCAGACAGGGCAATGGCTACACCTTC,CASSPPRQGNGYTF
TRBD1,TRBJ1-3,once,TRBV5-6,TGTGCCAGCAATTCGCCCCGGGACAGGGCTGGAAACACCATATATTTT,CASNSPRDRAGNTIYF